These T cell receptor beta chains were read from a single sample in a study of identical twins. TCRdb reprocessed the 5' RACE reads via MiXCR and lists one record per CDR3 protein. The repertoire holds fewer than 550,000 distinct CDR3 sequences, with more than 13% as singletons. These data were also reused for a study on yellow fever vaccine responses in identical twins.

Sequencing used CD4+ T cells sorted from blood. These receptors all stem from a woman aged 18 to 35 in good health. CDR3s include the opening cysteine and the closing phenylalanine or tryptophan. A D gene is named only where the DNA matches it firmly. Clone size is stated in some rows and not others, as once, few, many or a class when expanded.

J gene,V gene,clone size,D gene,CDR3 protein,CDR3 DNA
TRBJ2-5,TRBV6-5,-,-,CASSYSGHRSGAKETQYF,TGTGCCAGCAGTTACTCGGGACACCGATCAGGGGCGAAAGAGACCCAGTACTTC
TRBJ2-1,TRBV20-1,few,-,CSATGIVLGNEQFF,TGCAGTGCTACCGGAATCGTGTTGGGCAATGAGCAGTTCTTC
TRBJ2-5,TRBV28,-,TRBD2,CASLPGLAGEGETQYF,TGTGCCAGCCTGCCTGGACTAGCGGGTGAAGGAGAGACCCAGTACTTC
TRBJ1-1,TRBV4-1,-,TRBD1,CASSQDHRGQTEAFF,TGCGCCAGCAGCCAAGATCACAGGGGGCAGACTGAAGCTTTCTTT
TRBJ2-5,TRBV6-5,-,-,CASSYGGKTQETQYF,TGTGCCAGCAGTTATGGTGGGAAAACACAAGAGACCCAGTACTTC
TRBJ2-2,TRBV28,few,TRBD1,CASRMTGTGDTGELFF,TGTGCCAGCAGGATGACCGGGACAGGGGACACCGGGGAGCTGTTTTTT
TRBJ1-5,TRBV7-9,few,TRBD1,CASSRGDRDQPQHF,TGTGCCAGCAGCCGCGGGGACAGGGATCAGCCCCAGCATTTT
TRBJ1-1,TRBV7-3,-,-,CASRKNSGTEAFF,TGTGCCAGCAGAAAGAACTCGGGGACTGAAGCTTTCTTT
TRBJ2-1,TRBV11-2,many,TRBD2,CASSLYASGDNEQFF,TGTGCCAGCAGCTTATATGCTAGCGGTGACAATGAGCAGTTCTTC
TRBJ2-1,TRBV28,-,-,CASSLISDNEQFF,TGTGCCAGCAGTTTAATTTCTGACAATGAGCAGTTCTTC
TRBJ2-5,TRBV7-2,-,-,CASSLGALGQETQYF,TGTGCCAGCAGCTTAGGTGCTTTGGGTCAAGAGACCCAGTACTTC
TRBJ2-5,TRBV7-2,-,-,CASSLSPNAATQYF,TGTGCCAGCAGCTTATCCCCAAACGCGGCGACCCAGTACTTC
TRBJ2-7,TRBV12-3/TRBV12-4,-,TRBD2,CASSLTSGVSYEQYF,TGTGCCAGCAGTTTGACTAGCGGGGTGTCCTACGAGCAGTACTTC
TRBJ2-5,TRBV10-3,few,TRBD2,CASNGGGGRISQYF,TGTGCCTCCAACGGCGGGGGGGGCCGGATTTCCCAGTACTTC
TRBJ2-7,TRBV7-8,few,-,CASSLKLAIGEQYF,TGTGCCAGCAGCTTAAAACTCGCAATAGGCGAGCAGTACTTC
TRBJ2-5,TRBV6-2/TRBV6-3,-,-,CASSPLGRWETQYF,TGTGCCAGCAGCCCCCTTGGGCGATGGGAGACCCAGTACTTC
TRBJ2-5,TRBV6-1,many,-,CASNRYPLETQYF,TGTGCCAGCAACCGCTACCCTCTGGAGACCCAGTACTTC
TRBJ2-7,TRBV2,-,-,CASSPFAYEQYF,TGTGCCAGCAGTCCCTTCGCCTACGAGCAGTACTTC
TRBJ1-2,TRBV7-2,-,-,CASSLRWTEPYGYTF,TGTGCCAGCAGCTTAAGATGGACAGAACCCTATGGCTACACCTTC
TRBJ2-7,TRBV6-1,few,-,CASSELRGFGEQYF,TGTGCCAGCAGTGAATTGCGAGGGTTTGGCGAGCAGTACTTC
TRBJ1-2,TRBV9,-,TRBD1,CASRETGTYGYTF,TGTGCCAGCAGGGAGACAGGGACCTATGGCTACACCTTC
TRBJ1-5,TRBV21-1,-,-,CASTPGQAFSPQHF,TGTGCCAGCACCCCGGGACAGGCATTTAGTCCCCAGCATTTT
TRBJ2-1,TRBV29-1,few,TRBD1,CSVDLGTGFLDEQFF,TGCAGCGTTGATTTGGGGACAGGGTTCCTCGATGAGCAGTTCTTC
TRBJ2-1,TRBV10-3,many,-,CAISPSGGEQFF,TGTGCCATCAGTCCGTCTGGCGGTGAGCAGTTCTTC
TRBJ2-3,TRBV9,few,-,CASTRALGGQPFSTDTQYF,TGTGCCAGCACCAGGGCCCTTGGCGGCCAGCCTTTTAGCACAGATACGCAGTATTTT
TRBJ2-7,TRBV10-2,-,TRBD1,CASSALGQGGEQYF,TGCGCCAGCAGTGCTTTAGGACAGGGGGGTGAGCAGTACTTC
TRBJ2-7,TRBV23-1,-,TRBD1,CASSQSENRDRDHEQYF,TGCGCCAGCAGTCAATCGGAAAACCGGGACAGGGACCACGAGCAGTACTTC
TRBJ2-3,TRBV12-3/TRBV12-4,many,TRBD1,CASLPDRGTQYF,TGTGCCAGCCTCCCAGACAGGGGGACGCAGTATTTT
TRBJ1-6,TRBV6-1,-,-,CASSAEGQYNSPLHF,TGTGCCAGCAGTGCCGAAGGACAGTATAATTCACCCCTCCACTTT
TRBJ2-5,TRBV6-2/TRBV6-3,few,-,CASRVGKTQYF,TGTGCCAGCAGAGTGGGAAAGACCCAGTACTTC
TRBJ2-1,TRBV5-1,few,TRBD1,CASSLASGRGNYNEQFF,TGCGCCAGCAGCTTGGCTAGTGGCAGGGGGAATTACAATGAGCAGTTCTTC
TRBJ2-7,TRBV10-2,few,-,CASSDSGHEQYF,TGCGCCAGCAGTGACTCCGGCCACGAGCAGTACTTC
TRBJ1-5,TRBV12-3/TRBV12-4,few,TRBD1,CASSQDRGLNSNQPQHF,TGTGCCAGCAGTCAGGACAGGGGTCTTAATAGCAATCAGCCCCAGCATTTT
TRBJ2-7,TRBV23-1,-,TRBD1,CASSLVGQPIPYEQYF,TGCGCCAGCAGTCTGGTGGGACAGCCAATTCCCTACGAGCAGTACTTC
TRBJ2-1,TRBV30,-,-,CAWKFGGPAGYNEQFF,TGTGCCTGGAAATTCGGCGGACCTGCGGGTTACAATGAGCAGTTCTTC
TRBJ2-1,TRBV4-3,few,TRBD2,CASSRSGTDYNEQFF,TGCGCCAGCAGTCGAAGCGGGACGGACTACAATGAGCAGTTCTTC